The 13 T cell receptor beta chains below come from one sample, sequenced in a study of blood T cell repertoires in COVID-19. Here immunoSEQ multiplex PCR was the method, and the copy in TCRdb shows in-frame clones only, minus some. The profile shows around 50,000 clones, 89% of them singletons. Source material: peripheral blood. The receptors come from a human donor in a cohort sampled during active COVID-19.

This clone was detected a few times. CDR3 sequence reads: CASSLVSRGIRQPQHF. The CDR3 bases are TGTGCCAGCAGCTTAGTTTCTAGGGGGATCCGTCAGCCCCAGCATTTT. The rearrangement joins TRBV7-8 to TRBJ1-5; D is possibly TRBD1 (6 bases). This CDR3 contains 16 residues. Germline V gene lookup returns CDR1 SGHVS and CDR2 FQNEAQ. V dropped 1 base and J dropped 6 bases, with 16 bases sitting between them.

This chain connects TRBV19 to TRBJ2-3; unclear D gene. Trimming cost V 7 bases and J 2 bases, with 13 bases left between them. The CDR3 sequence is 14 residues long. From germline, CDR1 is LNHDA and CDR2 SQIVND (reference sequence). CDR3 protein: CASTNKKYTDTQYF. The CDR3 coding sequence is TGTGCCAGTACGAACAAAAAATACACAGATACGCAGTATTTT.

This clone has just a few counts. V is TRBV3-1 (or the pseudogene TRBV3-2) and J is TRBJ2-7; 7 nucleotides line up with TRBD1. With V trimmed by 1 base and J by 3 bases, 6 bases remained unmatched. Per the germline V gene, CDR1 is LGHDT and CDR2 is YNNKEL (reference sequence). The CDR3 contains 15 residues. CDR3 in DNA: TGTGCCAGCAGCCAAGGTACCGGGACAGTCTACGAGCAGTACTTC. Translation gives CASSQGTGTVYEQYF.

This chain uses TRBV7-2 with TRBJ2-1, with unresolved D. The germline V gene encodes CDR1 SGHTA and CDR2 FQGNSA. This CDR3 spans 16 amino acids. V lost 5 bases, J lost 4 bases, and 18 bases lay in between. CDR3 loop: CASSHTLRLVYNEQFF. The CDR3 bases are TGTGCCAGCAGCCACACCCTCCGTTTGGTTTACAATGAGCAGTTCTTC.

The rearrangement joins TRBV28 to TRBJ2-1, with D perhaps TRBD2 (7 bases). Trimming left V 4 bases short and J 2 bases short, with 15 bases between. From germline, CDR1 is MDHEN and CDR2 SYDVKM. This CDR3 has 16 residues. CDR3 in DNA: TGTGCCAGCAGTTCCTCGGCGGGGGCCCCCTACAATGAGCAGTTCTTC. It codes for CASSSSAGAPYNEQFF.

The rearrangement uses TRBV24-1 and TRBJ1-2; D unclear. CDR1 is KGHDR and CDR2 is SFDVKD in the germline V gene. The CDR3 length is 13 residues. Trimming left V 3 bases short and J 5 bases short, with 9 bases between. The DNA of the CDR3 is TGTGCCACCAGTGATGGCTCCCGTTATGGCTACACCTTC. This gives the protein CATSDGSRYGYTF.

The chain is built from TRBV24-1 and TRBJ1-5; TRBD1 is a possible D gene (5 bases). V gave up 10 bases and J gave up 10 bases, with 16 bases separating them. The CDR3 runs 12 residues. Looked up from germline, CDR1 is KGHDR and CDR2 is SFDVKD. Written as DNA, the CDR3 is TGTGCCACTTCCGGGGGGAGTGGCCCCCAGCATTTT. This codes for CATSGGSGPQHF.

This rearrangement joins TRBV6-6 to TRBJ1-3, with D tentatively TRBD1 (5 bases). Trimming pared 4 bases from V and 0 bases from J, leaving 13 bases between. Germline V CDR1 and CDR2: MNHNY, SVGAGI (reference sequence). This CDR3 spans 16 amino acids. The CDR3 reads CASSLDSLNSGNTIYF. CDR3 sequence (DNA): TGTGCCAGCAGTTTAGACAGCCTCAACTCTGGAAACACCATATATTTT.

The rearrangement joins TRBV5-1 to TRBJ2-1; 9 positions agree with TRBD2. Unmatched junction bases numbered 12, after V lost 0 bases and J lost 8 bases. CDR3 length: 17 amino acids. Germline V gene lookup returns CDR1 SGHRS and CDR2 YFSETQ. The CDR3 sequence: CASSLGDAGLAFDEQFF. CDR3 nucleotide sequence: TGCGCCAGCAGCTTGGGGGACGCGGGACTAGCTTTCGATGAGCAGTTCTTC.

The chain combines TRBV5-1 with TRBJ1-6, with a weak D call TRBD1 (6 bases). V was cut by 4 bases and J by 7 bases, with 15 bases left in between. The germline V gene has CDR1 SGHRS and CDR2 YFSETQ. The CDR3 is made up of 15 amino acids. This CDR3 reads CASSLQDSRNSPLHF. The CDR3 DNA reads as TGCGCCAGCAGCCTACAGGACAGCCGGAATTCACCCCTCCACTTT.

The V call is TRBV28, the J call TRBJ2-3; TRBD2 agrees at 7 bases. The length of the CDR3 is 14 residues. Per the germline V gene, CDR1 is MDHEN and CDR2 is SYDVKM. The J segment lost 6 bases and the V segment lost 6 bases, leaving 9 bases of the junction unmatched. In DNA form, the CDR3 reads TGTGCCAGCAGCCTAGCGGCCACACGGGATACGCAGTATTTT. Protein product: CASSLAATRDTQYF.

This chain joins TRBV28 and TRBJ2-7, with D maybe TRBD1 (6 bases). CDR1 and CDR2 from the germline V gene are MDHEN and SYDVKM. The CDR3 runs 13 residues. Deletions cut 8 bases from V and 9 bases from J, with 20 bases between. The CDR3 is CASRDLTGLGQYF. CDR3 sequence (DNA): TGTGCCAGCCGGGATCTCACAGGGCTCGGGCAGTACTTC.

A single count supports this clone. The rearrangement uses TRBV6-2 or TRBV6-3 and TRBJ2-5, with a possible D match to TRBD2 (7 bases). The CDR3 spans 14 residues. Deletions cut 2 bases from V and 5 bases from J, with 12 bases between. Per germline, CDR1 MNHEY and CDR2 SVGEGT. This CDR3 reads CASSYGGGIETQYF. The DNA of the CDR3 is TGTGCCAGCAGTTACGGGGGGGGCATTGAGACCCAGTACTTC.